These 7 T cell receptor beta chains were all obtained from the same sample, sequenced in a study of T cell responses to AZD1222 COVID-19 vaccine. TCRdb keeps only in-frame clones here, not all; method: immunoSEQ multiplex PCR. This sample has 68,000 or so clones; more than 70% occur once, and the top ten carry roughly 12%. The sample was peripheral blood, taken on day 0 of AZD1222 vaccination. Receptors originate from an adult in good health.

The chain links TRBV7-2 to TRBJ2-2; D gene unclear. CDR1 and CDR2 from the germline V gene are SGHTA and FQGNSA. The CDR3 spans 12 residues. Trimming took 5 bases from V and 8 from J, leaving 9 bases between them. CDR3 sequence (DNA): TGTGCCAGCAGCCTAACTCGTGGGGAGCTGTTTTTT. This translates into CASSLTRGELFF.

This chain links TRBV11-3 with TRBJ2-2; D not certain. This CDR3 is 14 amino acids long. Per germline, CDR1 SGHNT and CDR2 YENEEA. V lost 5 bases to trimming and J lost 1 base, with 8 bases between them. The CDR3 bases are TGTGCCAGCAGCCCCGAGGTGAACACCGGGGAGCTGTTTTTT. Protein: CASSPEVNTGELFF.

The CDR3 spells CASSLTDRGGYTF. CDR3 sequence (DNA): TGTGCCAGCAGTTTAACCGACAGGGGAGGCTACACCTTC. The rearrangement links TRBV27 to TRBJ1-2, with 8 bases fitting TRBD1. The junction had 4 bases not matched to a gene; V was cut back by 2 bases and J by 8 bases. This CDR3 has 13 residues. Germline CDR1 reads MNHEY; CDR2 reads SMNVEV (reference sequence).

The genes are TRBV6-5 and TRBJ1-2; D call uncertain. V was trimmed by 5 bases and J by 14 bases, leaving 15 bases between them. This CDR3 spans 11 amino acids. Germline-derived CDR1 and CDR2 are MNHEY and SVGAGI. The CDR3 nucleotides are TGTGCCAGCAGTATAGGACGCGGCTGGACCTTC. This sequence encodes CASSIGRGWTF.

The chain has TRBV5-4 and TRBJ2-5; D not certain. The V gene lost 0 bases and the J gene lost 5 bases, with 11 bases spanning the gap. Germline CDR1 and CDR2: SGHNT and YYREEE (reference sequence). The CDR3 loop spans 14 amino acids. CDR3 DNA sequence: TGTGCCAGCAGCTTGGAGGGCCGGTCGGAGACCCAGTACTTC. This sequence encodes CASSLEGRSETQYF.

The J gene is TRBJ1-1, the V gene TRBV5-1, with D maybe TRBD1 (5 bases). V gave up 7 bases and J gave up 1 base, with 26 bases separating them. Germline CDR1 SGHRS, CDR2 YFSETQ. The CDR3 consists of 18 residues. The chain's CDR3 is CASGGRRGPLESNTEAFF. CDR3 bases: TGCGCCAGCGGGGGTCGTAGAGGGCCGTTGGAATCGAACACTGAAGCTTTCTTT. The variable domain in full, with the rest retrieved from reference TRBV5-1 and TRBJ1-1, is KAGVTQTPRYLIKTRGQQVTLSCSPISGHRSVSWYQQTPGQGLQFLFEYFSETQRNKGNFPGRFSGRQFSNSRSEMNVSTLELGDSALYLCASGGRRGPLESNTEAFFGQGTRLTVV.

V usage is TRBV9 and J usage is TRBJ1-2; no clear D. V was pared by 2 bases and J by 6 bases, with 8 bases between. The CDR3 runs to 12 residues. The V gene's germline CDR1 is SGDLS and CDR2 YYNGEE. The CDR3 DNA is TGTGCCAGCAGCGTGGCTGGCCATGGCTACACCTTC. Amino acids: CASSVAGHGYTF.